A single sample gave rise to the 16 T cell receptor beta chains below, sequenced in a study of blood T cell repertoires in COVID-19. Profiled with immunoSEQ multiplex PCR; TCRdb holds only in-frame clones, not every one. The sample contains around 120,000 clones, around 86% of which appear only once. Specimen: peripheral blood. Source of these receptors: a woman between 65 and 79 years old with acute or convalescent COVID-19.

V gene TRBV30 combines with J gene TRBJ2-1; 9 bases agree with TRBD2. The CDR3 runs to 17 residues. Germline V gives CDR1 GTSNPN, CDR2 SVGIG (reference sequence). V gave up 3 bases and J gave up 2 bases; unmatched junction bases: 11. The CDR3 loop reads CAWRKGASGIAYNEQFF. The CDR3 nucleotides are TGTGCCTGGAGAAAGGGAGCTAGCGGGATCGCCTACAATGAGCAGTTCTTC.

The chain couples TRBV28 to TRBJ2-7, with D maybe TRBD2 (5 bases). Germline V lookup: CDR1 MDHEN, CDR2 SYDVKM. This CDR3 region has 14 residues. Trimming left V 4 bases short and J 6 bases short, with 16 bases between. CDR3 sequence: CASSSTADLSEQYF. The CDR3 nucleotides are TGTGCCAGCAGTTCTACAGCGGACCTCTCCGAGCAGTACTTC. The variable domain in full, completed from reference TRBV28 and TRBJ2-7, reads DVKVTQSSRYLVKRTGEKVFLECVQDMDHENMFWYRQDPGLGLRLIYFSYDVKMKEKGDIPEGYSVSREKKERFSLILESASTNQTSMYLCASSSTADLSEQYFGPGTRLTVT.

The genes are TRBV7-9 and TRBJ2-1, with 8 bases fitting TRBD2. The germline V gene has CDR1 SEHNR and CDR2 FQNEAQ (reference sequence). The CDR3 sequence is 12 residues long. With V trimmed by 5 bases and J by 6 bases, 0 bases remained unmatched. CDR3: CASSRGGNEQFF. CDR3 bases: TGTGCCAGCAGCCGGGGGGGCAATGAGCAGTTCTTC.

This chain connects TRBV2 to TRBJ2-5; D is possibly TRBD1 (5 bases). Trimming shortened V by 6 bases and J by 5 bases, and 13 bases separated the two germline ends. Germline-derived CDR1 and CDR2 are SNHLY and FYNNEI. The CDR3 covers 13 residues. The CDR3 nucleotides read TGTGCCAGCAGGGAACAGGTCACGGAGACCCAGTACTTC. This gives the protein CASREQVTETQYF.

A few counts support this clone. The chain employs TRBV15 and TRBJ2-7, with 8 bases lining up with TRBD2. Losses at the gene ends were 3 bases for V and 6 bases for J; bases not matched to a gene: 1. The germline gives CDR1 LNHNV, CDR2 YYDKDF (reference sequence). The CDR3 is 12 amino acids. CDR3 nucleotides: TGTGCCACCAGCAGCGGGGGGGTCGAGCAGTACTTC. Its protein product is CATSSGGVEQYF.

The chain links TRBV10-1 to TRBJ2-1; 13 bases line up with TRBD2. Germline V gene lookup returns CDR1 WNHNN and CDR2 SYGVQD (reference sequence). The CDR3 consists of 17 residues. V dropped 2 bases and J dropped 6; count of bases not matched to a gene: 7. The CDR3 loop reads CASSEAPGLAGLNEQFF. The DNA of the CDR3 is TGCGCCAGCAGTGAGGCGCCGGGACTAGCGGGGCTCAATGAGCAGTTCTTC.

V gene TRBV27 combines with J gene TRBJ1-6; D gene unclear. The CDR3 covers 15 residues. With 6 bases removed from V and 0 bases from J, the gap between germline ends came to 9 bases. Per germline, CDR1 MNHEY and CDR2 SMNVEV (reference sequence). This chain's CDR3 is CASRSLSSYNSPLHF. DNA for the CDR3: TGTGCCAGCAGAAGCTTGAGCTCCTATAATTCACCCCTCCACTTT.

The V call is TRBV19, the J call TRBJ2-5; the match to TRBD1 covers 8 bases. Per germline, CDR1 LNHDA and CDR2 SQIVND (reference sequence). The CDR3 covers 13 residues. V lost 6 bases, J lost 3 bases, and 3 bases stayed unmatched. This CDR3 reads CASRKQGEETQYF. CDR3 nucleotides: TGTGCCAGTAGAAAACAGGGGGAAGAGACCCAGTACTTC.

The rearrangement uses TRBV7-9 and TRBJ1-2, with a possible D match to TRBD1 (5 bases). V was shortened by 7 bases and J by 7 bases, with 13 bases between the two germline ends. This CDR3 has 12 residues. Per the germline V gene, CDR1 is SEHNR and CDR2 is FQNEAQ (reference sequence). The CDR3 region has the DNA TGTGCCAGCACCCTCCGGGGGGGTGGCTACACCTTC. Its protein product is CASTLRGGGYTF.

J is TRBJ2-5 and V is TRBV20-1; 7 positions match TRBD2. With 2 bases clipped from V and 10 bases from J, the junction kept 4 bases outside the gene matches. The CDR3 runs 11 residues. From germline, CDR1 is DFQATT and CDR2 SNEGSKA (reference sequence). The CDR3 DNA follows: TGCAGTGCTAGATTTGCGGGGGACCAGTACTTC. It yields the protein CSARFAGDQYF.

The chain is built from TRBV5-4 and TRBJ2-7; possible D gene TRBD2, 5 bases. V was shortened by 3 bases and J by 1 base, with 14 bases between the two germline ends. Germline CDR1 and CDR2: SGHNT and YYREEE (reference sequence). This CDR3 comprises 15 residues. This chain's CDR3 is CASSSQTGISYEQYF. CDR3 sequence (DNA): TGTGCCAGCAGCTCGCAGACGGGGATTTCCTACGAGCAGTACTTC.

The CDR3 DNA reads TGTGCCAGCACCTTTGGGACAGGGGTCGAGGGCTATGGCTACACCTTC. Its protein product is CASTFGTGVEGYGYTF. The chain has TRBV28 and TRBJ1-2, with 10 bases identical to TRBD1. Germline CDR1 MDHEN, CDR2 SYDVKM. The CDR3 length is 16 residues. The junction had 12 bases not matched to a gene; V was cut back by 7 bases and J by 4 bases.

The chain links TRBV5-5 to TRBJ2-6, with no clear D. In germline, CDR1 is SGHKS, CDR2 YYEKEE (reference sequence). V lost 2 bases to trimming and J lost 3 bases, with 18 bases between them. The CDR3 sequence is 18 residues long. In DNA, the CDR3 is TGTGCCAGCAGCTTCGGTCGCGGAACCTTAGGTGGGGCCAACGTCCTGACTTTC. Amino acids: CASSFGRGTLGGANVLTF.

The chain combines TRBV6-1 with TRBJ2-7; 8 bases line up with TRBD2. The CDR3 is 19 residues long. The V segment lost 4 bases and the J segment 3 bases; nucleotides outside the gene matches: 20. The V gene's germline CDR1 is MNHNS and CDR2 SASEGT. CDR3 residues: CASSGYKHPIGGGNYEQYF. In DNA form, the CDR3 reads TGTGCCAGCAGTGGGTATAAACACCCGATCGGCGGGGGGAACTACGAGCAGTACTTC.

J is TRBJ2-5 and V is TRBV11-3, with 8 bases matching TRBD1. Unmatched junction bases numbered 10, after V lost 0 bases and J lost 4 bases. The V gene's germline CDR1 is SGHNT and CDR2 YENEEA. The length of the CDR3 is 17 residues. The CDR3: CASSLDRRGRRVETQYF. DNA for the CDR3: TGTGCCAGCAGCTTAGATCGCAGGGGGCGACGGGTAGAGACCCAGTACTTC.

The chain combines TRBV4-1 with TRBJ1-6, with D possibly TRBD1 on 6 matching bases. Germline V gene sequence: CDR1 MGHRA, CDR2 YSYEKL. The CDR3 runs 14 residues. With 1 base removed from V and 8 bases from J, the gap between germline ends came to 9 bases. CDR3 nucleotide sequence: TGCGCCAGCAGCCAAGGACAGGACGATTCACCCCTCCACTTT. This encodes CASSQGQDDSPLHF.